The rows below give T cell receptor beta chains drawn from one sample of a study of T cells after yellow fever vaccination. One entry per CDR3 protein results from TCRdb running MiXCR on the 5' RACE reads. Here the sample spans hundreds of thousands of distinct CDR3 sequences, approximately 13% being singletons. This specimen was PBMCs, taken on the day of the yellow fever booster vaccination. Receptors originate from a man aged 30-40 years who received the YFV17D yellow fever vaccine. Both conserved end residues are part of each CDR3. Each record gives: clone size, V gene, J gene, D gene, CDR3 DNA, CDR3 protein. A D gene is named only where the DNA matches it firmly. Expanded clones get a size class; other rows say once, few or many, or leave the size out.

clone size: .
V gene: TRBV30
J gene: TRBJ2-7
D gene: .
CDR3 DNA: TGTGCCTGGAGCGGAGCGGGTTACGAGCAGTACTTC
CDR3 protein: CAWSGAGYEQYF

clone size: .
V gene: TRBV7-9
J gene: TRBJ2-7
D gene: TRBD2
CDR3 DNA: TGTGCCAGCAGCTTAGCTAGCGGGAACTCCGAGCAGTACTTC
CDR3 protein: CASSLASGNSEQYF

clone size: .
V gene: TRBV5-4
J gene: TRBJ2-2
D gene: TRBD2
CDR3 DNA: TGTGCCAGCAGCTTACTAGCGGGACACAACACCGGGGAGCTGTTTTTT
CDR3 protein: CASSLLAGHNTGELFF

clone size: few
V gene: TRBV18
J gene: TRBJ2-7
D gene: TRBD2
CDR3 DNA: TGTGCCAGCTCACCAGGCGGGAGTTTGGCTGAGCAGTACTTC
CDR3 protein: CASSPGGSLAEQYF

clone size: few
V gene: TRBV29-1
J gene: TRBJ1-2
D gene: .
CDR3 DNA: TGCAGCGTTGCTGGGGATGGCTACACCTTC
CDR3 protein: CSVAGDGYTF

clone size: once
V gene: TRBV4-3
J gene: TRBJ2-2
D gene: .
CDR3 DNA: TGCGCCAGCAGCCTTCAAAGGGGGGCCGGGGAGCTGTTTTTT
CDR3 protein: CASSLQRGAGELFF

clone size: .
V gene: TRBV29-1
J gene: TRBJ2-3
D gene: .
CDR3 DNA: TGCAGCGTTGGAGTAGATACGCAGTATTTT
CDR3 protein: CSVGVDTQYF

clone size: .
V gene: TRBV27
J gene: TRBJ2-2
D gene: TRBD1
CDR3 DNA: TGTGCCAGCAGTTTTTCCGGGACAGGGGCGGGCACCGGGGAGCTGTTTTTT
CDR3 protein: CASSFSGTGAGTGELFF

clone size: .
V gene: TRBV19
J gene: TRBJ2-5
D gene: .
CDR3 DNA: TGTGCCAGTAGTACTGACAATGGAGAGACCCAGTACTTC
CDR3 protein: CASSTDNGETQYF

clone size: .
V gene: TRBV29-1
J gene: TRBJ2-6
D gene: .
CDR3 DNA: TGCAGCGTTGTTGGTGCTGGGGCCAACGTCCTGACTTTC
CDR3 protein: CSVVGAGANVLTF

clone size: few
V gene: TRBV9
J gene: TRBJ2-1
D gene: TRBD2
CDR3 DNA: TGTGCCAGCAGCGTAGCTCGGACTAGCGGGAGAAGGTACAATGAGCAGTTCTTC
CDR3 protein: CASSVARTSGRRYNEQFF

clone size: few
V gene: TRBV6-5
J gene: TRBJ2-1
D gene: .
CDR3 DNA: TGTGCCAGCAGTTACGGGACTTCATACACTAATGAGCAGTTCTTC
CDR3 protein: CASSYGTSYTNEQFF

clone size: many
V gene: TRBV7-9
J gene: TRBJ1-4
D gene: .
CDR3 DNA: TGTGCCAGCAGCTTAGCGTGGGGCCGGGCCCATGAAAAACTGTTTTTT
CDR3 protein: CASSLAWGRAHEKLFF

clone size: .
V gene: TRBV15
J gene: TRBJ2-3
D gene: .
CDR3 DNA: TGTGCCACCAGCAGTCGGGGGACAGATACGCAGTATTTT
CDR3 protein: CATSSRGTDTQYF

clone size: .
V gene: TRBV10-2
J gene: TRBJ1-1
D gene: TRBD1
CDR3 DNA: TGCGCCAGCAGTTCGCCGGGACAGGGGAACACTGAAGCTTTCTTT
CDR3 protein: CASSSPGQGNTEAFF

clone size: .
V gene: TRBV5-1
J gene: TRBJ2-3
D gene: .
CDR3 DNA: TGCGCCAGCAGCTTTCGGCGAGGTAGCACAGATACGCAGTATTTT
CDR3 protein: CASSFRRGSTDTQYF

clone size: .
V gene: TRBV4-3
J gene: TRBJ2-1
D gene: TRBD2
CDR3 DNA: TGCGCCAGCAGCCAAGCCATTACTAGCGGGGGGGGTTATGAGCAGTTCTTC
CDR3 protein: CASSQAITSGGGYEQFF